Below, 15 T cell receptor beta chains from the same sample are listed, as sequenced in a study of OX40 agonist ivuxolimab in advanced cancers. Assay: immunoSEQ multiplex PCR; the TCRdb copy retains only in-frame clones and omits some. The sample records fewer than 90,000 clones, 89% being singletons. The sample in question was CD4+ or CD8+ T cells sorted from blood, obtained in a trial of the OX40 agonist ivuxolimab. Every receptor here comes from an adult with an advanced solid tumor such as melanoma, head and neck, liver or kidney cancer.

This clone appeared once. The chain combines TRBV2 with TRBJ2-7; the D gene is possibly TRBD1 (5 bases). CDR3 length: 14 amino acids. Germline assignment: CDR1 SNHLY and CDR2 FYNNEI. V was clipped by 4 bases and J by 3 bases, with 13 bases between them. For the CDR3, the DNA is TGTGCCAGCAGTGGGGGCAACGGAGTCTACGAGCAGTACTTC. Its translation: CASSGGNGVYEQYF.

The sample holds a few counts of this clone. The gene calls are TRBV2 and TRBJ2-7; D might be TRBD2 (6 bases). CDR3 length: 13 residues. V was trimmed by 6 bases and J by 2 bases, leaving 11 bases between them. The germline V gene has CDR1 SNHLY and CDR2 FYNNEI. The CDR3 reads CASRRDSPYEQYV. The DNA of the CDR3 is TGTGCCAGCAGAAGGGACTCCCCCTACGAGCAGTACGTC.

CDR3 residues: CASKGGVLDPEAFF. Here the CDR3 DNA reads TGTGCCAGCAAAGGGGGGGTGTTGGATCCTGAAGCTTTCTTT. The chain carries TRBV6-4 and TRBJ1-1; D is perhaps TRBD1 (6 bases). Trimming cost V 7 bases and J 6 bases, with 18 bases left between them. This CDR3 has 14 residues. Germline CDR1 MRHNA, CDR2 SNTAGT.

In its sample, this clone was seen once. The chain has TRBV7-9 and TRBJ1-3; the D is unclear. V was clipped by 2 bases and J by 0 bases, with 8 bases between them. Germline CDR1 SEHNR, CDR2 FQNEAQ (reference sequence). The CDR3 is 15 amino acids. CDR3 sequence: CASSLLQVSGNTIYF. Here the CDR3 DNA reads TGTGCCAGCAGCTTACTCCAAGTCTCTGGAAACACCATATATTTT.

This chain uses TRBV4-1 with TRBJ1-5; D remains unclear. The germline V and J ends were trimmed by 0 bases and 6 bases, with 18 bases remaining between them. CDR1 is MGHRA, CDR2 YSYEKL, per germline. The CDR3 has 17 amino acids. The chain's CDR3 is CASSQDPSPAGGQPQHF. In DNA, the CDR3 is TGCGCCAGCAGCCAAGATCCGAGCCCGGCCGGAGGTCAGCCCCAGCATTTT.

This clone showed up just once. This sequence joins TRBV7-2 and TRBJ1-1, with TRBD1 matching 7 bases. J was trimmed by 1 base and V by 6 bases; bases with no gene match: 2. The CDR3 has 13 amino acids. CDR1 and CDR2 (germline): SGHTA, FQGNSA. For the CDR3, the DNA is TGTGCCAGCAGACGGGACAGGAACACTGAAGCTTTCTTT. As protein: CASRRDRNTEAFF.

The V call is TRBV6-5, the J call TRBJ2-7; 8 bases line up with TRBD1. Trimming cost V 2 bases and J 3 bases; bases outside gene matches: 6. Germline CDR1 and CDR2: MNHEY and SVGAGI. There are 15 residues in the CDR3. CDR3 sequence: CASSYADRGIYEQYV. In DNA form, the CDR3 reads TGTGCCAGCAGTTACGCCGACAGGGGCATCTACGAGCAGTACGTC.

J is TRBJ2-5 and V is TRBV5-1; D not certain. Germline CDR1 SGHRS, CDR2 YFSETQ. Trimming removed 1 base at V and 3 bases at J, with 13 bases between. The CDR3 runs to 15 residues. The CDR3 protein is CASSLMFGREETQYF. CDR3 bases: TGCGCCAGCAGCTTGATGTTTGGCAGAGAAGAGACCCAGTACTTC.

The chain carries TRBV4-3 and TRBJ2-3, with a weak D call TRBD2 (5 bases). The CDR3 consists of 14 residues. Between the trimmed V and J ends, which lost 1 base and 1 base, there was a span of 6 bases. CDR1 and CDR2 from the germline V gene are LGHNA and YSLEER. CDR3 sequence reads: CASSQVGGTDTQYF. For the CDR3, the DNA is TGCGCCAGCAGCCAAGTCGGGGGCACAGATACGCAGTATTTT.

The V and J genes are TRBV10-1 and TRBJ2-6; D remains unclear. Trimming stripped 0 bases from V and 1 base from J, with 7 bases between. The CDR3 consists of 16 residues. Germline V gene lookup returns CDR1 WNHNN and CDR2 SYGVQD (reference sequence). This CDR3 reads CASSESRASGANVLTF. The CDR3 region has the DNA TGCGCCAGCAGTGAGTCTCGGGCTTCTGGGGCCAACGTCCTGACTTTC.

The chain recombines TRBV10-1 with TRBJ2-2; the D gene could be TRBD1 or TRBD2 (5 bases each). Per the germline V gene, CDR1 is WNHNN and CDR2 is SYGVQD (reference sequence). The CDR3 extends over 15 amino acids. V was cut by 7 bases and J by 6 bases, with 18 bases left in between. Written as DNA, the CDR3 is TGCGCCAGCAAAGACGACTTGCAGGGACCCGGGGAGCTGTTTTTT. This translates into CASKDDLQGPGELFF.

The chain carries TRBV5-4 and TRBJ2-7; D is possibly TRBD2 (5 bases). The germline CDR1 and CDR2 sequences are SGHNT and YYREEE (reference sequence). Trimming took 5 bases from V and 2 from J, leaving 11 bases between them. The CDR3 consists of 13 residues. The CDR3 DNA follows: TGTGCCAGCAGTAGGACTTATACCTACGAGCAGTACTTC. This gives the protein CASSRTYTYEQYF.

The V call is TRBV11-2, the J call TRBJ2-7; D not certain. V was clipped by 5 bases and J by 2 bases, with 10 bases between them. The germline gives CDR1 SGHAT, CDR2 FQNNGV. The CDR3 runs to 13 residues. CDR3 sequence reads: CASSLFQAYEQYF. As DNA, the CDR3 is TGTGCCAGCAGCCTCTTCCAGGCCTACGAGCAGTACTTC.

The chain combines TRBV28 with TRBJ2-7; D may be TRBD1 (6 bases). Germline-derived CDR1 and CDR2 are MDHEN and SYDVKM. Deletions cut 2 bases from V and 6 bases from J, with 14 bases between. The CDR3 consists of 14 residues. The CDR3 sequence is CASSLIGGSGEQYV. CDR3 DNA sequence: TGTGCCAGCAGTTTAATAGGGGGATCGGGCGAGCAGTACGTC.

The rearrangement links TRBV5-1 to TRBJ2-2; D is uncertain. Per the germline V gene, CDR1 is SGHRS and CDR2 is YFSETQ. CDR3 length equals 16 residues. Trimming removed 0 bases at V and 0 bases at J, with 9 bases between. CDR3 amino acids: CASSLVAVPNTGELFF. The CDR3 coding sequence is TGCGCCAGCAGCTTGGTTGCAGTCCCGAACACCGGGGAGCTGTTTTTT.